This T cell receptor (beta chain) was observed in a study of siplizumab effects on memory and regulatory T cells. Germline V gene sequence: CDR1 LNHDA, CDR2 SQIVND (reference sequence). This CDR3 is built from 14 residues. Losses at the gene ends were 4 bases for V and 2 bases for J; bases not matched to a gene: 0. Assay used: immunoSEQ multiplex PCR; TCRdb lists only in-frame clones, some missing. The sample lists 90,000 to 120,000 clones; roughly 92% were seen once. On this clone: The target antigen is unknown.

Study results and limitations: The alloreactive clones that mapped to unstimulated subsets made up only a minor fraction.

This receptor was identified in a human donor in good health. The sequenced material came from Tregs sorted from blood. The J gene is TRBJ1-2, the V gene TRBV19, with 11 bases that match TRBD1. CDR3 in amino acids: CASSRTGGNYGYTF. The CDR3 DNA is TGTGCCAGTAGTAGGACAGGGGGCAACTATGGCTACACCTTC.